The rows below give T cell receptor beta chains drawn from one sample of a study of T cell repertoires in cytomegalovirus infection. TCRdb analysed the reads with MiXCR anew, one entry per CDR3 protein. The repertoire includes around 450,000 distinct CDR3 sequences, roughly 30% of them detected once, and 12% to 15% sits in the top ten. The sequenced sample consisted of PBMCs. The receptors come from a human donor in good health (CMV status not recorded). Some clones in this sample may be carry-over from other donors' samples. CDR3s include the opening cysteine and the closing phenylalanine or tryptophan. A D gene is named only where the DNA matches it firmly. Size is stated for part of the rows, as once, few or many counts, or as a class when the clone is expanded.

>TRBV4-1|TRBJ1-3|few|TRBD1
TGCGCCAGCAGCCACACACTGGGACAGGGGATGGGCGGAAACACCATATATTTT
CASSHTLGQGMGGNTIYF
>TRBV11-1|TRBJ1-1|many|TRBD1
TGTGCCAGCAGGACCGGGACAGGGGTAACTGAAGCTTTCTTT
CASRTGTGVTEAFF
>TRBV7-6|TRBJ2-5|many|.
TGTGCCAGCAGCTCTCTAGCGAGACTGGAGACCCAGTACTTC
CASSSLARLETQYF
>TRBV7-2|TRBJ1-1|many|.
TGTGCCAGCAGCCCGGAAAGAGTGGGTTGGACTGAAGCTTTCTTT
CASSPERVGWTEAFF
>TRBV20-1|TRBJ2-1|.|.
TGCAGTGCTAGTTCGACAGTTTCCCTGATTGATCAGTTCTTC
CSASSTVSLIDQFF
>TRBV9|TRBJ2-1|.|TRBD1
TGTGCCAGCAGCGTAGCCAGGGACAGGGTTTTGAATGAGCAGTTCTTC
CASSVARDRVLNEQFF
>TRBV6-2/TRBV6-3|TRBJ1-2|.|.
TGTGCCAGCAGACCACAGGCGCTGGGCTACACCTTC
CASRPQALGYTF
>TRBV2|TRBJ2-3|.|.
TGTGCCAGCACCCCGGACTCCTCTAGCACAGATACGCAGTATTTT
CASTPDSSSTDTQYF
>TRBV7-9|TRBJ2-3|few|.
TGTGCCAGCAACCGTCAAGGTAGCACAGATACGCAGTATTTT
CASNRQGSTDTQYF
>TRBV7-9|TRBJ2-3|few|TRBD2
TGTGCCAGCAGCTGGCTAGCGGGGGGGCGAGATACGCAGTATTTT
CASSWLAGGRDTQYF
>TRBV3-1|TRBJ1-5|.|.
TGTGCCAGCAGCCAAGGGTCCCGAACAATTCCCCAGCATTTT
CASSQGSRTIPQHF
>TRBV6-5|TRBJ1-4|few|TRBD1
TGTGCCAGCAGGCCCCGGGACAGGGGTAATGAAAAACTGTTTTTT
CASRPRDRGNEKLFF
>TRBV4-1|TRBJ2-7|many|.
TGCGCCAGCAGCCAAGACCTGCCACCCGCCCGAAGTCGCGGGGTCCCAGGCTACGAGCAGTACTTC
CASSQDLPPARSRGVPGYEQYF
>TRBV25-1|TRBJ1-1|.|TRBD1
TGTGCCAGCAGTGATAAAGCACAGGGGGCGACTGAAGCTTTCTTT
CASSDKAQGATEAFF
>TRBV6-2/TRBV6-3|TRBJ1-1|.|.
TGTGCCAGCAGACCCACCATCTTGACTGAAGCTTTCTTT
CASRPTILTEAFF
>TRBV20-1|TRBJ1-6|.|.
TGCAGTGCTAGTTCAAACACGATCAATAATTCACCCCTCCACTTT
CSASSNTINNSPLHF
>TRBV13|TRBJ2-7|.|TRBD1
TGTGCCAGCAGCCGTGGGGACAGGGGGCCGACCTACGAGCAGTACTTC
CASSRGDRGPTYEQYF
>TRBV5-6|TRBJ2-4|.|.
TGTGCCAGCAGCTTTTACAGTCTAGCCAAAAACATTCAGTACTTC
CASSFYSLAKNIQYF
>TRBV2|TRBJ2-7|many|.
TGTGCCAGCAGTGAATCGAGACAGAAAAAATACGAGCAGTACTTC
CASSESRQKKYEQYF
>TRBV19|TRBJ2-5|.|.
TGTGCCAGTAGTACTAGCGAAGAGACCCAGTACTTC
CASSTSEETQYF
>TRBV7-2|TRBJ2-2|many|.
TGTGCCAGCAGCTTAGAAGCGCTCCCCGGGGAGCTGTTTTTT
CASSLEALPGELFF
>TRBV7-6|TRBJ2-3|few|.
TGTGCCAGCAGCTTAGGCGGGGAACGCACAGATACGCAGTATTTT
CASSLGGERTDTQYF
>TRBV7-3|TRBJ2-2|once|.
TGTGCCAGCAGCTTCGGCGGACACCCCGTTGAGCTGTTTTTT
CASSFGGHPVELFF